These 9 T cell receptor beta chains originate from one sample sequenced in a study of control samples from healthy donors and cancer patients. Sequencing used immunoSEQ multiplex PCR; TCRdb keeps in-frame clones, though not all of them. The sample lists approximately 83,000 clones; over 85% were seen once. The sequenced sample consisted of blood. These receptors all stem from a woman between 25 and 40 years old in good health.

The V and J genes are TRBV5-8 and TRBJ1-2, with 9 bases that match TRBD1. CDR1 SGHTS and CDR2 YDEGEE come from the germline V gene. Unmatched junction bases numbered 0, after V lost 5 bases and J lost 4 bases. This CDR3 spans 12 amino acids. The CDR3 spells CASRDRGYGYTF. DNA for the CDR3: TGTGCCAGCAGGGACAGGGGCTATGGCTACACCTTC.

This chain connects TRBV12-3 or TRBV12-4 to TRBJ1-1; D remains ambiguous. The CDR3 length is 12 residues. The V and J ends lost 6 bases and 5 bases respectively, with 10 bases between them. For the CDR3, the DNA is TGTGCCAGCAGCCTCGCGTGGACTGAAGCTTTCTTT. Translated, it gives CASSLAWTEAFF.

The chain is built from TRBV7-9 and TRBJ1-1; a weak D match, TRBD1 (6 bases). The CDR3 totals 11 residues. Trimming stripped 10 bases from V and 4 bases from J, with 10 bases between. Germline V gives CDR1 SEHNR, CDR2 FQNEAQ (reference sequence). Here the CDR3 reads CAMQGITEAFF. CDR3 sequence (DNA): TGTGCCATGCAGGGGATCACTGAAGCTTTCTTT.

V usage is TRBV27 and J usage is TRBJ2-1, with a possible D match to TRBD2 (7 bases). The V and J ends lost 7 bases and 3 bases respectively, with 16 bases between them. The CDR3 has 15 amino acids. From germline, CDR1 is MNHEY and CDR2 SMNVEV (reference sequence). The CDR3 loop is CASTLRGAFYNEQFF. DNA of the CDR3: TGTGCCAGCACCCTCCGGGGGGCTTTCTACAATGAGCAGTTCTTC.

The chain combines TRBV10-1 with TRBJ2-3; a possible D gene is TRBD2 (5 bases). V was cut by 0 bases and J by 2 bases, with 12 bases left in between. CDR1 WNHNN and CDR2 SYGVQD come from the germline V gene (reference sequence). The CDR3 is made up of 16 amino acids. In DNA, the CDR3 is TGCGCCAGCAGTGAGTCGAGGGTTGTCCCCACAGATACGCAGTATTTT. This translates into CASSESRVVPTDTQYF.

The genes are TRBV2 and TRBJ2-5; tentative D call: TRBD1 (5 bases). Germline assignment: CDR1 SNHLY and CDR2 FYNNEI. Trimming took 9 bases from V and 2 from J, leaving 16 bases between them. This CDR3 contains 14 residues. CDR3 sequence reads: CASPPRVGQETQYF. The CDR3 DNA reads as TGTGCCAGTCCGCCCAGGGTGGGTCAAGAGACCCAGTACTTC.

This rearrangement joins TRBV7-3 to TRBJ2-3; possible D gene TRBD2, 6 bases. Germline V CDR1 and CDR2: SGHTA, FQGTGA. This CDR3 is 14 amino acids long. The V end lost 1 base, the J end lost 2 bases, and 7 bases lay between the germline ends. CDR3 residues: CASSLRDSTDTQYF. CDR3 in DNA: TGTGCCAGCAGCTTAAGGGACTCCACAGATACGCAGTATTTT.

J is TRBJ2-2 and V is TRBV4-1; TRBD1 agrees at 7 bases. Germline V gene data show CDR1 as MGHRA and CDR2 as YSYEKL. CDR3 length: 15 residues. Trimming took 4 bases from V and 5 from J; bases not matched to a gene: 7. As DNA, the CDR3 is TGCGCCAGCAGCCCCTCAAACAGGGGAACCGGGGAGCTGTTTTTT. Residues: CASSPSNRGTGELFF.

J is TRBJ1-2 and V is TRBV5-1; TRBD1 agrees at 9 bases. This CDR3 is 13 amino acids long. Germline values: CDR1 SGHRS, CDR2 YFSETQ. V lost 2 bases and J lost 8; bases outside the gene matches: 4. The CDR3 sequence: CASSLQGAIGYTF. In nucleotides, the CDR3 is TGCGCCAGCAGCTTACAGGGGGCCATCGGCTACACCTTC.